These 26 T cell receptor beta chains share one sample of origin, sequenced in a study of CD8 T cells in ankylosing spondylitis. MiXCR was run by TCRdb on the 5' RACE reads, yielding one entry per CDR3 protein. The table lists about 150,000 distinct CDR3 sequences, under 55% of them singletons. Sequenced: synovial fluid, either unsorted or a sorted T cell fraction (not recorded which). All receptors derive from a male donor with ankylosing spondylitis.

This clonotype was counted only a few times. The V call is TRBV6-6, the J call TRBJ2-7, with D hard to call. Trimming pared 2 bases from V and 5 bases from J, leaving 7 bases between. The CDR3 loop spans 12 amino acids. The germline V gene has CDR1 MNHNY and CDR2 SVGAGI (reference sequence). The CDR3 DNA sequence: TGTGCCAGCAGTTACATTGGGGACGAGCAGTACTTC. This encodes CASSYIGDEQYF.

In regard to this clonotype: Likely a read error: the CDR3 ends without its conserved phenylalanine or tryptophan. The DNA is omitted, as the CDR3 cannot be located on it reliably, and the CDR3 follows TCRdb's listing. The J gene is TRBJ1-5, the V gene TRBV7-6. 9 amino acids form the CDR3, both terminal residues included. Germline lookup yields CDR1 SGHVS and CDR2 FNYEAQ. This CDR3 reads CASSLGAGV.

This CDR3 reads CASSHLGSYEQYF. As DNA, the CDR3 is TGCGCCAGCAGCCACTTGGGGTCCTACGAGCAGTACTTC. This rearrangement joins TRBV5-1 to TRBJ2-7; no reliable D call. CDR1 SGHRS and CDR2 YFSETQ come from the germline V gene. The CDR3 totals 13 residues. The V gene lost 4 bases and the J gene lost 1 base, with 9 bases spanning the gap.

This rearrangement joins TRBV7-9 to TRBJ2-3; no firm D call. Germline CDR1 is SEHNR and CDR2 is FQNEAQ (reference sequence). V lost 4 bases and J 3 bases, leaving 11 bases between the germline ends. CDR3 size: 14 residues. The CDR3 region is CASSSLGRTDTQYF. The CDR3, as DNA: TGTGCCAGCAGCTCTTTGGGTCGTACAGATACGCAGTATTTT.

This clonotype was picked up many times. The V gene is TRBV4-2, the J gene TRBJ2-7; 10 nucleotides line up with TRBD2. With 6 bases clipped from V and 4 bases from J, the junction kept 9 bases outside the gene matches. Germline values: CDR1 LGHNA, CDR2 YNFKEQ. The CDR3 loop spans 15 amino acids. The CDR3 nucleotides read TGTGCCAGCAGACCCCTAGCGGGAGAGGGTTACGAGCAGTACTTC. Its translation: CASRPLAGEGYEQYF.

This sequence joins TRBV27 and TRBJ2-7; D remains ambiguous. This CDR3 is 13 amino acids long. Trimming removed 5 bases at V and 3 bases at J, with 11 bases between. The germline V gene encodes CDR1 MNHEY and CDR2 SMNVEV (reference sequence). The CDR3 sequence: CASSPHGYYEQYF. The CDR3 DNA reads TGTGCCAGCAGTCCGCATGGGTACTACGAGCAGTACTTC.

The V and J genes are TRBV4-1 and TRBJ2-1; tentatively, D is TRBD1 or TRBD2 (5 bases each). This CDR3 is built from 19 residues. Germline V CDR1 and CDR2: MGHRA, YSYEKL. V was trimmed by 3 bases and J by 4 bases, leaving 25 bases between them. This CDR3 is CASSHGFPPGRWPYNEQFF. The CDR3 bases are TGCGCCAGCAGCCACGGATTTCCTCCGGGACGCTGGCCGTACAATGAGCAGTTCTTC.

This chain uses TRBV6-5 with TRBJ2-7, with 7 positions matching TRBD2. Germline CDR1 reads MNHEY; CDR2 reads SVGAGI. V was clipped by 0 bases and J by 2 bases; unmatched bases: 4. The CDR3 covers 15 residues. The CDR3 nucleotides are TGTGCCAGCAGTTACTCGCCTAGCGGAACCTACGAGCAGTACTTC. Its protein product is CASSYSPSGTYEQYF.

This clonotype was picked up a small number of times. This chain links TRBV10-2 with TRBJ2-2; D remains ambiguous. The germline gives CDR1 WSHSY, CDR2 SAAADI. Between the trimmed V and J ends, which lost 0 bases and 8 bases, there was a span of 7 bases. CDR3 length equals 13 residues. The DNA for the CDR3 is TGCGCCAGCAGTGAGTCAGAAGTGGGGGAGCTGTTTTTT. Amino acid sequence: CASSESEVGELFF.

This chain uses TRBV30 with TRBJ1-1; D remains ambiguous. The CDR3 covers 13 residues. The germline V gene encodes CDR1 GTSNPN and CDR2 SVGIG (reference sequence). V lost 2 bases, J lost 1 base, and 8 bases lay in between. The CDR3 DNA follows: TGTGCCTGGAGTCCCTCTCCGAACACTGAAGCTTTCTTT. Its translation is CAWSPSPNTEAFF.

The chain has TRBV28 and TRBJ2-2, with 9 bases fitting TRBD2. The CDR3 covers 15 residues. J was trimmed by 2 bases and V by 3 bases; bases with no gene match: 1. Germline loops: CDR1 MDHEN, CDR2 SYDVKM. As DNA, the CDR3 is TGTGCCAGCAGTTTTCTAGCGGGAAACACCGGGGAGCTGTTTTTT. Protein: CASSFLAGNTGELFF. Variable domain in full (rest from reference TRBV28 and TRBJ2-2): DVKVTQSSRYLVKRTGEKVFLECVQDMDHENMFWYRQDPGLGLRLIYFSYDVKMKEKGDIPEGYSVSREKKERFSLILESASTNQTSMYLCASSFLAGNTGELFFGEGSRLTVL.

This chain connects TRBV6-4 to TRBJ2-3, with 10 positions matching TRBD2. V dropped 4 bases and J dropped 4; count of bases not matched to a gene: 8. The CDR3 consists of 16 residues. Per the germline V gene, CDR1 is MRHNA and CDR2 is SNTAGT. The CDR3 coding sequence is TGTGCCAGCAGTGGGACAGGGCTAGCGGGAGCAGATACGCAGTATTTT. It yields the protein CASSGTGLAGADTQYF.

This clonotype was counted between two and nine times. The chain is built from TRBV5-1 and TRBJ2-1; tentatively, D is TRBD2 (6 bases). Germline assignment: CDR1 SGHRS and CDR2 YFSETQ. The CDR3 sequence is 17 residues long. Deletions cut 2 bases from V and 7 bases from J, with 22 bases between. The CDR3 sequence: CASSFRLGPGGLNEQFF. The DNA for the CDR3 is TGCGCCAGCAGCTTCCGACTAGGCCCTGGGGGTCTGAATGAGCAGTTCTTC.

This rearrangement joins TRBV6-5 to TRBJ1-1; no firm D call. CDR1 MNHEY and CDR2 SVGAGI come from the germline V gene. The CDR3 covers 14 residues. V was trimmed by 1 base and J by 0 bases, leaving 6 bases between them. For the CDR3, the DNA is TGTGCCAGCAGTTACTGGGAAATGAACACTGAAGCTTTCTTT. It translates to CASSYWEMNTEAFF.

CDR3: CASSPRGFRTGFNSPLHF. In nucleotides, the CDR3 is TGTGCCAGCAGCCCTAGGGGTTTCCGGACAGGGTTTAATTCACCCCTCCACTTT. V is TRBV7-8 and J is TRBJ1-6; 8 bases are a match to TRBD1. Germline values: CDR1 SGHVS, CDR2 FQNEAQ. V lost 5 bases, J lost 6 bases, and 15 bases stayed unmatched. There are 18 residues in the CDR3.

In regard to this clonotype: No conserved phenylalanine or tryptophan is present at the end of the CDR3, so a read error is the likely explanation. V is TRBV28 and J is TRBJ2-5; possible D gene TRBD1, 6 bases. The length of the CDR3 is 13 residues. V was clipped by 3 bases and J by 5 bases, with 10 bases between them. Germline V gene data show CDR1 as MDHEN and CDR2 as SYDVKM. Here the CDR3 DNA reads TGTGCCAGCAGTTTGGGACATGGGGAGACCCAGTACCTC. Translating it yields CASSLGHGETQYL.

The sample holds a few counts of this clonotype. The rearrangement uses TRBV18 and TRBJ2-7; D is unresolved. V was clipped by 2 bases and J by 2 bases, with 13 bases between them. The CDR3 is made up of 15 amino acids. CDR1 is KGHSH, CDR2 LQKENI, per germline. This CDR3 is CASSPRRRRTYEQYF. The CDR3 DNA follows: TGTGCCAGCTCACCAAGAAGAAGGCGCACCTACGAGCAGTACTTC.

This sequence joins TRBV11-3 and TRBJ2-3; 9 nucleotides align to TRBD2. CDR1 is SGHNT and CDR2 is YENEEA in the germline V gene. This CDR3 comprises 17 residues. V lost 0 bases and J lost 6; bases outside the gene matches: 10. CDR3 coding DNA: TGTGCCAGCAGCTTAGAAGGTGAACTAGCGGGCGCGGATACGCAGTATTTT. Encoded protein: CASSLEGELAGADTQYF.

This clonotype was counted at least ten times. The rearrangement joins TRBV12-3 or TRBV12-4 to TRBJ2-1, with a tentative D call TRBD2 (6 bases). CDR3 length equals 12 residues. V lost 8 bases to trimming and J lost 7 bases, with 12 bases between them. The CDR3 DNA reads as TGTGCCAGCCTTGGGGCGGGGAATGAGCAGTTCTTC. Protein product: CASLGAGNEQFF.

Only a few counts were recorded for this clonotype. CDR3 DNA sequence: TGTGCCATCAGTGAGTCCCCTGAGTTTAGCACAGATACGCAGTATTTT. Amino acid sequence: CAISESPEFSTDTQYF. The chain uses TRBV10-3 and TRBJ2-3; D gene unclear. V lost 0 bases and J 0 bases, leaving 10 bases between the germline ends. This CDR3 contains 16 residues. Germline V CDR1 and CDR2: ENHRY, SYGVKD.

The V gene is TRBV2, the J gene TRBJ1-1; D is unresolved. With 6 bases removed from V and 0 bases from J, the gap between germline ends came to 5 bases. This CDR3 contains 12 residues. CDR1 SNHLY and CDR2 FYNNEI come from the germline V gene. The CDR3 sequence: CASRGLNTEAFF. The CDR3 coding sequence is TGTGCCAGCAGAGGACTGAACACTGAAGCTTTCTTT. The variable domain in full, with the rest retrieved from reference TRBV2 and TRBJ1-1, is EPEVTQTPSHQVTQMGQEVILRCVPISNHLYFYWYRQILGQKVEFLVSFYNNEISEKSEIFDDQFSVERPDGSNFTLKIRSTKLEDSAMYFCASRGLNTEAFFGQGTRLTVV.

The rearrangement links TRBV6-2 or TRBV6-3 to TRBJ2-1, with D perhaps assigned TRBD1 or TRBD2 (5 bases each). V was cut by 8 bases and J by 15 bases, with 20 bases left in between. Per germline, CDR1 MNHEY and CDR2 SVGEGT. The CDR3 totals 12 residues. As DNA, the CDR3 is TGTGCCAGCCCCCACAAGGGGACCCGGGCGTTCTTC. Its translation is CASPHKGTRAFF.

CDR3 residues: CAVGKGYYEQYF. In DNA, the CDR3 is TGTGCCGTGGGTAAAGGGTACTACGAGCAGTACTTC. The V and J genes are TRBV15 and TRBJ2-7; D not certain. The V gene lost 11 bases and the J gene lost 3 bases, with 14 bases spanning the gap. Per the germline V gene, CDR1 is LNHNV and CDR2 is YYDKDF (reference sequence). The CDR3 is made up of 12 amino acids. Variable domain in full (rest from reference TRBV15 and TRBJ2-7): DAMVIQNPRYQVTQFGKPVTLSCSQTLNHNVMYWYQQKSSQAPKLLFHYYDKDFNNEADTPDNFQSRRPNTSFCFLDIRSPGLGDTAMYLCAVGKGYYEQYFGPGTRLTVT.

This clonotype was recorded a few times. This rearrangement joins TRBV6-5 to TRBJ1-1; 8 nucleotides match TRBD1. There are 14 residues in the CDR3. The V gene's germline CDR1 is MNHEY and CDR2 SVGAGI. V dropped 2 bases and J dropped 5; count of bases not matched to a gene: 4. The CDR3 sequence is CASSYPDRVTEAFF. The DNA for the CDR3 is TGTGCCAGCAGTTACCCGGACAGGGTTACTGAAGCTTTCTTT.

This clonotype was observed a few times. The V and J genes are TRBV12-3 or TRBV12-4 and TRBJ2-1; tentatively, D is TRBD2 (7 bases). The CDR3 runs to 15 residues. Trimming left V 5 bases short and J 5 bases short, with 16 bases between. The CDR3 reads CASSEGGEGDNEQFF. CDR3 nucleotide sequence: TGTGCCAGCAGTGAAGGGGGGGAGGGTGACAATGAGCAGTTCTTC.

The V call is TRBV29-1, the J call TRBJ1-1, with D unclear. V was cut by 2 bases and J by 6 bases, with 13 bases left in between. The CDR3 totals 13 residues. Germline CDR1 is SQVTM and CDR2 is ANQGSEA. Here the CDR3 reads CSVESNVVAEAFF. The DNA for the CDR3 is TGCAGCGTTGAATCTAACGTGGTCGCTGAAGCTTTCTTT.